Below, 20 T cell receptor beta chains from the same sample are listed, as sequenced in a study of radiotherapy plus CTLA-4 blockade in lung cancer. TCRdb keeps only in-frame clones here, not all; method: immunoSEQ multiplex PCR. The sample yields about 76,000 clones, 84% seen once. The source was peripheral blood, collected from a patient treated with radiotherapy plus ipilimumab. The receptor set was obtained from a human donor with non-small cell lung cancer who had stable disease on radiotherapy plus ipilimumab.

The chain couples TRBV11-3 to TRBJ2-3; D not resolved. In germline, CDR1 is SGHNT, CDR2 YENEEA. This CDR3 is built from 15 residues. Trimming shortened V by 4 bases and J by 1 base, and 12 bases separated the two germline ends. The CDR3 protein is CASSSRGAGTDTQYF. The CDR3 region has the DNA TGTGCCAGCAGCTCCCGAGGAGCTGGCACAGATACGCAGTATTTT.

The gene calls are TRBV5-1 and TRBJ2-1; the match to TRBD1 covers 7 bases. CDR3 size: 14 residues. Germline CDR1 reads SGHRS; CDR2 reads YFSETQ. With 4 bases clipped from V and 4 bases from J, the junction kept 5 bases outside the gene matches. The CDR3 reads CASSHQGDYNEQFF. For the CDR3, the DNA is TGCGCCAGCAGCCATCAGGGGGATTACAATGAGCAGTTCTTC.

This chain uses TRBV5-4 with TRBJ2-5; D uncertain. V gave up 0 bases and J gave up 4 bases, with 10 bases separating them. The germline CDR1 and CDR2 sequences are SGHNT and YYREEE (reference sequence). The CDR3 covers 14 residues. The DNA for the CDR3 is TGTGCCAGCAGCTTGGGAGAACTGGGAGAGACCCAGTACTTC. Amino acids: CASSLGELGETQYF.

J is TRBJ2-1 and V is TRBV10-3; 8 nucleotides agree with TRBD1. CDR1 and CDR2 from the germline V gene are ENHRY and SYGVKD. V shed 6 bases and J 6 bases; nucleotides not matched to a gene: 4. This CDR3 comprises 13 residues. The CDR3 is CAIRDRVGNEQFF. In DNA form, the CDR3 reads TGTGCCATCAGGGACAGGGTGGGCAATGAGCAGTTCTTC.

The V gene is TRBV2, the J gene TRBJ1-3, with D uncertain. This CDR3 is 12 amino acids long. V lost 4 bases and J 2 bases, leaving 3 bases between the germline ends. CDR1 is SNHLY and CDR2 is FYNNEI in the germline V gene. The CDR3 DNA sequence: TGTGCCAGCAGTGTAGCTGGAAACACCATATATTTT. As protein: CASSVAGNTIYF.

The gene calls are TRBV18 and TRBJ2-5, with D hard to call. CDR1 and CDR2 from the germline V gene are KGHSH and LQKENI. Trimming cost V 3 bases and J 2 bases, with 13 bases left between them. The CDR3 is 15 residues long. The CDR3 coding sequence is TGTGCCAGCTCACCTGATCAGACCGTGCAAGAGACCCAGTACTTC. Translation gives CASSPDQTVQETQYF.

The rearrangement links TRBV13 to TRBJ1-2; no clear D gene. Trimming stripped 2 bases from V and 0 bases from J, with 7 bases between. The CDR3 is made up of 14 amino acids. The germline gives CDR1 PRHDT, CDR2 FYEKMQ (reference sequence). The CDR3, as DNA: TGTGCCAGCAGCTTACACAACGCTAACTATGGCTACACCTTC. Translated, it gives CASSLHNANYGYTF.

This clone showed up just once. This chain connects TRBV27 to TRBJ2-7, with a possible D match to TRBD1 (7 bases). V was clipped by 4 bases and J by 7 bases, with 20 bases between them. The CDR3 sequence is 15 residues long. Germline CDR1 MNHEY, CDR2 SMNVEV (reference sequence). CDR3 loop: CASSSLTGRSGEQYF. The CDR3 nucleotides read TGTGCCAGCAGTTCCTTGACAGGGAGGTCTGGGGAGCAGTACTTC.

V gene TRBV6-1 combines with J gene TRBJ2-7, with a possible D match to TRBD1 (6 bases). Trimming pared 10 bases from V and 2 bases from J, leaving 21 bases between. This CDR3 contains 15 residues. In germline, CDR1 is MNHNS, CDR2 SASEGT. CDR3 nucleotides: TGTGCCACCAAAAAGGAAGGGAACAGGGCCTACGAGCAGTACTTC. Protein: CATKKEGNRAYEQYF.

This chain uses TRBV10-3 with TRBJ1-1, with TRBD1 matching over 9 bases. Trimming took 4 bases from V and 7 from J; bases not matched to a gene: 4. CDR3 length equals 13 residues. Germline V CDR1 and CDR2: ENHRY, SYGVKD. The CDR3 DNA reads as TGTGCCATCAGTGTGGACAGGGGAGGTGAAGCTTTCTTT. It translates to CAISVDRGGEAFF.

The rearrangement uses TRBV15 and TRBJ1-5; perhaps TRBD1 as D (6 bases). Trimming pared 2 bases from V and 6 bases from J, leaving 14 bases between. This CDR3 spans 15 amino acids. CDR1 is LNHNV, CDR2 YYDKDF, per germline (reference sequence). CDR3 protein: CATSRPRGATQPQHF. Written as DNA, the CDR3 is TGTGCCACCAGCAGACCAAGGGGGGCAACTCAGCCCCAGCATTTT.

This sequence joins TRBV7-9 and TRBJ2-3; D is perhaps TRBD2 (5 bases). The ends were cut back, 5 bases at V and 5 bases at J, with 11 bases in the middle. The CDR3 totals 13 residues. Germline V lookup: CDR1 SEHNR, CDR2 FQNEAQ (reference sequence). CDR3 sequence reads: CASSILGEDTQYF. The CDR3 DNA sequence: TGTGCCAGCAGCATTCTCGGGGAAGATACGCAGTATTTT.

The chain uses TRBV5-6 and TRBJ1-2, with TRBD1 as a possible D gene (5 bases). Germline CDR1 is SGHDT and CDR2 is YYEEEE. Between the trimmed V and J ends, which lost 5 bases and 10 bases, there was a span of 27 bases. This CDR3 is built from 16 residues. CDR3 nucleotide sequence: TGTGCCAGCAGAATCAATCTAGGCAGGGTCCTTGTGGACTACACCTTC. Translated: CASRINLGRVLVDYTF.

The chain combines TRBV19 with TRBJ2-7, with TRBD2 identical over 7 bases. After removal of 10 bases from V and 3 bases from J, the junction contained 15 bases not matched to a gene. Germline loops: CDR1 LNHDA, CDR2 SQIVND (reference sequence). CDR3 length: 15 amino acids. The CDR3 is CATEATTGRGYEQYF. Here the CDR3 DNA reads TGTGCCACGGAGGCTACTACTGGGAGGGGCTACGAGCAGTACTTC.

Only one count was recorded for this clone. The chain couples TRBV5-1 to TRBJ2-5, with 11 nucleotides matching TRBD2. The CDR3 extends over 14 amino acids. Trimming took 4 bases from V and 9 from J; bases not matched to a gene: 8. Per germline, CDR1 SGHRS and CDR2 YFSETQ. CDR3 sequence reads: CASSPPLAGEAQYF. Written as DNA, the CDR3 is TGCGCCAGCAGCCCCCCACTAGCGGGGGAGGCCCAGTACTTC.

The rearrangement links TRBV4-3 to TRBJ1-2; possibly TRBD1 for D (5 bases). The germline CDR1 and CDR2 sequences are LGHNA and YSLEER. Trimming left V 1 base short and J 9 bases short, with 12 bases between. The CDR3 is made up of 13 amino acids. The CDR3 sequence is CASSQAGGESYTF. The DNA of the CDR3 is TGCGCCAGCAGCCAAGCGGGGGGAGAGAGCTACACCTTC.

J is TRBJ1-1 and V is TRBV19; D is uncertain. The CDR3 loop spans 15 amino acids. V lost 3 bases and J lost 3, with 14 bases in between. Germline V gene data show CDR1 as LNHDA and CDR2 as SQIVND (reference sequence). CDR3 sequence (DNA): TGTGCCAGTAGTATTTGGGTGGTATCGGACACTGAAGCTTTCTTT. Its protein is CASSIWVVSDTEAFF.

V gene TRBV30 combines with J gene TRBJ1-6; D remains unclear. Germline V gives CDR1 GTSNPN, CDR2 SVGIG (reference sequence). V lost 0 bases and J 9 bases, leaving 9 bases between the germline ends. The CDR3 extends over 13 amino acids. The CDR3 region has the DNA TGTGCCTGGAGTGTACAAGGGATTTCACCCCTCCACTTT. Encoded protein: CAWSVQGISPLHF.

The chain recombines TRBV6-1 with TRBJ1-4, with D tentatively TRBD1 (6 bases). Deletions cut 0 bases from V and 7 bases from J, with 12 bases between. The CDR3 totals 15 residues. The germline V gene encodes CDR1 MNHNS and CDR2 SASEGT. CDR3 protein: CASSEAGGIGEKLFF. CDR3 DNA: TGTGCCAGCAGTGAAGCGGGGGGCATAGGTGAAAAACTGTTTTTT.

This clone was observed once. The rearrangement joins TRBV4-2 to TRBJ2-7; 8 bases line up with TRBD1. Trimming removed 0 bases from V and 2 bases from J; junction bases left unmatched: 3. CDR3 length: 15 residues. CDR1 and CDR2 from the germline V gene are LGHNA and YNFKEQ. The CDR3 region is CASSQEEQGAYEQYF. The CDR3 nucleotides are TGTGCCAGCAGCCAAGAGGAACAGGGGGCCTACGAGCAGTACTTC.